This TCR beta chain was recovered during a study of cytomegalovirus exposure and HLA in healthy donors. The overall study: In a later analysis, the 90 to 150 validation repertoires were reported to have used the same platform as the approximately 690 first-cohort repertoires. Findings of the study overall: In the 120 or so validation repertoires, about 94% of cluster scores exceeded 0, per a later analysis. Most TCR sequences were uncommon, yet certain public TCRs appeared in many donors.

The junction had 7 bases not matched to a gene; V was cut back by 6 bases and J by 9 bases. CDR1 MNHNY and CDR2 SVGAGI come from the germline V gene (reference sequence). There are 14 residues in the CDR3. Data came from immunoSEQ multiplex PCR; TCRdb stores just in-frame clones and leaves some out. The table shows roughly 300,000 clones, with around 86% occurring only once. Note on this clone: Its antigen is unidentified.

The sequencing input was PBMCs. The rearrangement links TRBV6-6 to TRBJ2-1, with TRBD2 matching over 11 bases. The clonotype was recovered from a woman aged 18-30 years in good health and CMV-seronegative. The DNA for the CDR3 is TGTGCCAGCAGCCTTAGCGGGAGGGACAGTGAGCAGTTCTTC. Translated, it gives CASSLSGRDSEQFF.